A single sample gave rise to the 13 T cell receptor beta chains below, sequenced in a study of T cells in Graves' hyperthyroidism and ophthalmopathy. The CDR3 regions of TCR beta were amplified from RNA transcripts. TCR CDR3 underwent first-round RT-PCR with the HTBI primer set. TCRdb independently ran MiXCR on the multiplex PCR reads; one entry per CDR3 protein. The table lists 600,000 to 850,000 distinct CDR3 sequences, around 20% of them singletons. The sample comprised blood. These receptors came from a woman aged 45-60 years with Graves' hyperthyroidism that later progressed to Graves' ophthalmopathy.

This clonotype was recorded many times. This rearrangement joins TRBV12-3 or TRBV12-4 to TRBJ2-2; D is undetermined. V was pared by 7 bases and J by 11 bases, with 11 bases between. CDR3 length: 11 residues. The CDR3 sequence is CASTLSTELFF. The CDR3 coding sequence is TGTGCCAGCACCTTATCCACCGAGCTGTTTTTT.

This clonotype was found many times. This chain uses TRBV18 with TRBJ1-1; the D is unclear. The V gene lost 1 base and the J gene lost 3 bases, with 6 bases spanning the gap. This CDR3 comprises 13 residues. Germline V gives CDR1 KGHSH, CDR2 LQKENI. The CDR3 bases are TGTGCCAGCTCACCACAGTCGGACACTGAAGCTTTCTTT. Residues: CASSPQSDTEAFF.

The chain recombines TRBV19 with TRBJ2-7, with 12 bases lining up with TRBD1. The germline V gene encodes CDR1 LNHDA and CDR2 SQIVND (reference sequence). CDR3 length equals 14 residues. J lost 5 bases, V lost 5 bases, and 4 bases had no gene match. The CDR3 reads CASSPGTGGDEQYF. The CDR3 DNA reads as TGTGCCAGTAGTCCCGGGACAGGGGGCGACGAGCAGTACTTC.

This clonotype was recorded at least ten times. The chain uses TRBV9 and TRBJ2-2, with D perhaps assigned TRBD1 or TRBD2 (6 bases each). The CDR3 length is 15 residues. V lost 0 bases to trimming and J lost 5 bases, with 11 bases between them. CDR1 is SGDLS and CDR2 is YYNGEE in the germline V gene. This CDR3 reads CASSVEGGGTGELFF. The CDR3 region has the DNA TGTGCCAGCAGCGTAGAGGGGGGCGGGACCGGGGAGCTGTTTTTT.

CDR3: CSVAATGAGNEKLFF. As DNA, the CDR3 is TGCAGCGTCGCAGCGACAGGGGCCGGTAATGAAAAACTGTTTTTT. V is TRBV29-1 and J is TRBJ1-4, with 8 positions matching TRBD1. The CDR3 contains 15 residues. V lost 6 bases and J lost 4; bases outside the gene matches: 10. CDR1 and CDR2 (germline): SQVTM, ANQGSEA.

V usage is TRBV12-3 or TRBV12-4 and J usage is TRBJ2-2; weak D call: TRBD1 (5 bases). Between the trimmed V and J ends, which lost 5 bases and 4 bases, there was a span of 14 bases. The CDR3 covers 15 residues. The CDR3 reads CASSPGLPGTGELFF. CDR3 DNA: TGTGCCAGCAGTCCAGGGTTACCGGGCACCGGGGAGCTGTTTTTT.

This clonotype showed up just a few times. V and J are TRBV29-1 and TRBJ2-1; TRBD1 agrees at 7 bases. The CDR3 totals 15 residues. Germline V lookup: CDR1 SQVTM, CDR2 ANQGSEA. Trimming cost V 7 bases and J 0 bases; bases outside gene matches: 9. CDR3 nucleotide sequence: TGCAGCGGGATTATTAGGGGGCACTCCTACAATGAGCAGTTCTTC. This translates into CSGIIRGHSYNEQFF.

In this sample, this clonotype turned up a few times. This chain links TRBV6-1 with TRBJ2-2; 10 nucleotides align to TRBD1. CDR3 size: 16 residues. J gave up 6 bases and V 6 bases, and 10 bases lay outside the gene matches. Germline V gene sequence: CDR1 MNHNS, CDR2 SASEGT. The CDR3 loop is CASSLTTGGNPGELFF. In nucleotides, the CDR3 is TGTGCCAGCAGCCTAACGACAGGGGGCAACCCCGGGGAGCTGTTTTTT.

This clonotype was seen repeatedly, ten times or more. The rearrangement joins TRBV11-2 to TRBJ2-1; 8 positions match TRBD2. The CDR3 has 15 residues. Germline CDR1 is SGHAT and CDR2 is FQNNGV. V trimming: 5 bases; J trimming: 7 bases; junction bases outside the gene matches: 10. This chain's CDR3 is CASSPELAEGNEQFF. CDR3 coding DNA: TGTGCCAGCAGCCCAGAACTAGCGGAAGGAAATGAGCAGTTCTTC.

The table lists this clonotype with a few counts. The V call is TRBV2, the J call TRBJ2-4, with D possibly being TRBD1 (6 bases). Between the trimmed V and J ends, which lost 5 bases and 4 bases, there was a span of 9 bases. The germline CDR1 and CDR2 sequences are SNHLY and FYNNEI. The CDR3 loop spans 13 amino acids. CDR3 DNA sequence: TGTGCCAGCAGTCAGGACAGTAAAAACATTCAGTACTTC. Its protein product is CASSQDSKNIQYF.

This clonotype was seen a handful of times. The V gene is TRBV3-1, the J gene TRBJ1-2; D is uncertain. Germline CDR1 and CDR2: LGHDT and YNNKEL (reference sequence). The CDR3 sequence is 11 residues long. Trimming left V 0 bases short and J 8 bases short, with 4 bases between. The CDR3 sequence: CASSQDLGYTF. CDR3 coding DNA: TGTGCCAGCAGCCAAGACTTGGGCTACACCTTC.

The J gene is TRBJ2-3, the V gene TRBV25-1; TRBD1 is a possible D gene (6 bases). V was cut by 1 base and J by 2 bases, with 13 bases left in between. Germline CDR1 reads MGHDK; CDR2 reads SYGVNS. The CDR3 has 16 amino acids. CDR3 sequence reads: CASSELIGGPTDTQYF. CDR3 nucleotides: TGTGCCAGCAGTGAATTGATAGGGGGACCCACAGATACGCAGTATTTT.

J is TRBJ1-4 and V is TRBV7-9; D might be TRBD1 (5 bases). CDR3 size: 14 residues. CDR1 SEHNR and CDR2 FQNEAQ come from the germline V gene (reference sequence). Trimming pared 5 bases from V and 4 bases from J, leaving 11 bases between. CDR3 bases: TGTGCCAGCAGCGAGGGACGGATTAATGAAAAACTGTTTTTT. Protein sequence: CASSEGRINEKLFF.